Detailed here is one TCR beta chain. Then a second PCR, running about 7 to 11 cycles, was carried out with a sample-barcoded 5' primer and a J-beta primer mix. TCRdb re-derived calls from the 5' RACE reads in MiXCR, one entry per CDR3 protein. The profile shows around 1,800,000 distinct CDR3 sequences, about 39% of them singletons. The source of the sample is a study of blood T cells in healthy people across ages. Sequenced input: blood. This sequence originates from a human donor in good health.

CDR3 nucleotides: TGCGCCAGCCTCGTGTCAAACTCCTATAATTCACCCCTCCACTTT. It translates to CASLVSNSYNSPLHF. The chain uses TRBV5-1 and TRBJ1-6; D remains ambiguous. CDR3 length: 15 residues. Germline CDR1 and CDR2: SGHRS and YFSETQ. Between the trimmed V and J ends, which lost 7 bases and 0 bases, there was a span of 11 bases.